A selection of T cell receptor beta chains follows, all from one sample in a study of response to subunit inactivated influenza vaccine. MiXCR was run by TCRdb on the RT-PCR reads, yielding one entry per CDR3 protein. The data show more than 600,000 distinct CDR3 sequences, with approximately 18% seen just once and approximately 10% held by the top ten. The sample consisted of PBMCs from blood, taken less than 6 days after vaccination. All receptors come from a man aged 50 or older who received an inactivated influenza vaccine. The CDR3 runs from the conserved cysteine through the conserved F or W. D genes are given only for firm matches. Clone size, where shown, is once, few, many, or a class for clones that have expanded.

v_gene: TRBV2; d_gene: NA; abundance: NA; j_gene: TRBJ2-2; CDR3aa: CASSEALGAGELFF; CDR3nt: TGTGCCAGCAGTGAAGCGCTTGGGGCCGGGGAGCTGTTTTTT
v_gene: TRBV20-1; d_gene: NA; abundance: few; j_gene: TRBJ2-1; CDR3aa: CSARDPQRRTTRSYNEQFF; CDR3nt: TGCAGTGCTAGAGATCCCCAGCGGAGGACCACCCGCTCCTACAATGAGCAGTTCTTC
v_gene: TRBV12-3/TRBV12-4; d_gene: NA; abundance: few; j_gene: TRBJ2-5; CDR3aa: CASSPRYQETQYF; CDR3nt: TGTGCCAGCAGTCCCAGGTACCAAGAGACCCAGTACTTC
v_gene: TRBV9; d_gene: NA; abundance: NA; j_gene: TRBJ2-5; CDR3aa: CASSVGPGTETQYF; CDR3nt: TGTGCCAGCAGCGTAGGTCCTGGGACAGAGACCCAGTACTTC
v_gene: TRBV6-5; d_gene: TRBD1; abundance: once; j_gene: TRBJ2-5; CDR3aa: CASSYSPGTVIQETQYF; CDR3nt: TGTGCCAGCAGTTACTCCCCCGGGACAGTTATCCAAGAGACCCAGTACTTC
v_gene: TRBV12-3/TRBV12-4; d_gene: NA; abundance: NA; j_gene: TRBJ2-5; CDR3aa: CASSLLAGAGETQYF; CDR3nt: TGTGCCAGCAGTTTGCTCGCAGGGGCGGGAGAGACCCAGTACTTC
v_gene: TRBV5-1; d_gene: TRBD1; abundance: NA; j_gene: TRBJ2-2; CDR3aa: CASSLVRTGGSGELFF; CDR3nt: TGCGCCAGCAGTTTGGTCAGGACAGGGGGCTCCGGGGAGCTGTTTTTT
v_gene: TRBV7-8; d_gene: NA; abundance: NA; j_gene: TRBJ2-1; CDR3aa: CASSLAYRGGEQFF; CDR3nt: TGTGCCAGCAGCTTAGCGTATCGAGGGGGTGAGCAGTTCTTC
v_gene: TRBV7-2; d_gene: TRBD2; abundance: many; j_gene: TRBJ2-3; CDR3aa: CASSRGGGTDTQYF; CDR3nt: TGTGCCAGCAGCCGGGGGGGAGGCACAGATACGCAGTATTTT
v_gene: TRBV16; d_gene: TRBD1; abundance: NA; j_gene: TRBJ2-7; CDR3aa: CASSPRGQGSWEQYF; CDR3nt: TGTGCCAGCAGCCCACGGGGACAGGGTAGTTGGGAGCAGTACTTC
v_gene: TRBV18; d_gene: TRBD2; abundance: few; j_gene: TRBJ2-1; CDR3aa: CARSPRIQRGYNEQFF; CDR3nt: TGTGCCAGATCACCACGAATCCAGCGGGGGTACAATGAGCAGTTCTTC
v_gene: TRBV29-1; d_gene: TRBD1; abundance: few; j_gene: TRBJ2-3; CDR3aa: CSVQQGWGTDTQYF; CDR3nt: TGCAGCGTTCAACAGGGGTGGGGCACAGATACGCAGTATTTT
v_gene: TRBV4-1; d_gene: NA; abundance: many; j_gene: TRBJ2-3; CDR3aa: CASSQDRGEVTDTQYF; CDR3nt: TGCGCCAGCAGCCAAGATCGCGGGGAAGTCACAGATACGCAGTATTTT
v_gene: TRBV6-2/TRBV6-3; d_gene: TRBD2; abundance: NA; j_gene: TRBJ2-3; CDR3aa: CASSPLPFMGLAGEGTDTQYF; CDR3nt: TGTGCCAGCAGTCCCCTCCCTTTTATGGGACTAGCGGGAGAAGGTACAGATACGCAGTATTTT
v_gene: TRBV12-3/TRBV12-4; d_gene: TRBD2; abundance: few; j_gene: TRBJ2-2; CDR3aa: CASSKGLAESGELFF; CDR3nt: TGTGCCAGCAGTAAGGGACTAGCAGAGTCCGGGGAGCTGTTTTTT
v_gene: TRBV10-2; d_gene: NA; abundance: many; j_gene: TRBJ1-2; CDR3aa: CASSEKGWHGYTF; CDR3nt: TGCGCCAGCAGTGAGAAGGGTTGGCATGGCTACACCTTC
v_gene: TRBV6-1; d_gene: NA; abundance: few; j_gene: TRBJ2-7; CDR3aa: CASTPQPGGSNPYEQYF; CDR3nt: TGTGCCAGCACCCCACAACCGGGCGGGTCAAATCCCTACGAGCAGTACTTC
v_gene: TRBV9; d_gene: TRBD1; abundance: NA; j_gene: TRBJ2-1; CDR3aa: CASSATGGTYNEQFF; CDR3nt: TGTGCCAGCAGCGCGACAGGGGGCACCTACAATGAGCAGTTCTTC
v_gene: TRBV2; d_gene: TRBD1; abundance: NA; j_gene: TRBJ2-1; CDR3aa: CASSEKTGDYNEQFF; CDR3nt: TGTGCCAGCAGTGAAAAGACAGGGGACTACAATGAGCAGTTCTTC
v_gene: TRBV20-1; d_gene: TRBD2; abundance: NA; j_gene: TRBJ2-3; CDR3aa: CSAISGTSGSTDTQYF; CDR3nt: TGCAGTGCTATCTCCGGGACTAGCGGGAGCACAGATACGCAGTATTTT
v_gene: TRBV20-1; d_gene: NA; abundance: NA; j_gene: TRBJ2-7; CDR3aa: CSEPRQDGYEQYF; CDR3nt: TGCAGTGAACCGCGACAGGACGGATACGAGCAGTACTTC
v_gene: TRBV7-2; d_gene: NA; abundance: NA; j_gene: TRBJ2-7; CDR3aa: CASSLSVLVSYEQYF; CDR3nt: TGTGCCAGCAGCTTATCGGTGCTAGTTTCCTACGAGCAGTACTTC
v_gene: TRBV6-2/TRBV6-3; d_gene: TRBD2; abundance: NA; j_gene: TRBJ2-1; CDR3aa: CASSKSGGTEQFF; CDR3nt: TGTGCCAGCAGTAAGAGCGGGGGGACTGAGCAGTTCTTC
v_gene: TRBV12-3/TRBV12-4; d_gene: NA; abundance: NA; j_gene: TRBJ1-5; CDR3aa: CASSSRALTLQPQHF; CDR3nt: TGTGCCAGCAGTTCTCGGGCCCTTACGCTCCAGCCCCAGCATTTT
v_gene: TRBV9; d_gene: NA; abundance: few; j_gene: TRBJ1-1; CDR3aa: CASSPRGDTEAFF; CDR3nt: TGTGCCAGCAGCCCCAGAGGTGACACTGAAGCTTTCTTT
v_gene: TRBV7-2; d_gene: TRBD1; abundance: NA; j_gene: TRBJ1-2; CDR3aa: CASSPPGQRNYGYTF; CDR3nt: TGTGCCAGCAGCCCTCCGGGACAGAGAAACTATGGCTACACCTTC